Only one count was recorded for the clone carrying this T cell receptor beta chain. This entry belongs to a study of blood T cell repertoires in COVID-19. Study in general: Donors in the United States, Italy and Spain gave samples during acute or convalescent COVID-19. From T cells, B-cell-depleted T cells, or PBMCs came the material, which was cDNA or gDNA.

Using immunoSEQ multiplex PCR, the repertoire was profiled, and TCRdb retains in-frame clones only, with some absent. The table records about 200,000 clones, more than 70% of them present only once. The CDR3 extends over 15 amino acids. Losses at the gene ends were 2 bases for V and 2 bases for J; bases not matched to a gene: 1. The germline V gene has CDR1 ENHRY and CDR2 SYGVKD. Sequencing used peripheral blood. The chain has TRBV10-3 and TRBJ2-3, with TRBD1 matching over 10 bases. The origin of this receptor is a young man with active or convalescent COVID-19. In DNA, the CDR3 is TGTGCCATCAGTGAGAGACAGGGGGCCACAGATACGCAGTATTTT. Its protein product is CAISERQGATDTQYF.